These 31 T cell receptor beta chains share one sample of origin, sequenced in a study of cytomegalovirus exposure and HLA in healthy donors. PCR involved 60 Vbeta and 13 Jbeta primers. The protocol was immunoSEQ multiplex PCR, while the TCRdb copy is restricted to in-frame clones and leaves out a portion. The repertoire holds about 200,000 clones, with roughly 80% as singletons. The specimen was PBMCs. The receptors derive from a man in his forties in good health and CMV-seronegative.

The rearrangement joins TRBV18 to TRBJ2-3; 14 bases align to TRBD2. CDR1 and CDR2 from the germline V gene are KGHSH and LQKENI. CDR3 length equals 18 residues. V shed 3 bases, J shed 1 base, and the junction held 6 bases outside the gene matches. The CDR3 nucleotides read TGTGCCAGCTCACCGGGACTAGCGGGGGTCATAGGCACAGATACGCAGTATTTT. It translates to CASSPGLAGVIGTDTQYF.

In its sample, this clone was seen once. The rearrangement links TRBV4-3 to TRBJ1-2; TRBD1 might be the D (5 bases). This CDR3 comprises 14 residues. Germline V gives CDR1 LGHNA, CDR2 YSLEER. V dropped 4 bases and J dropped 2 bases, with 11 bases sitting between them. DNA of the CDR3: TGCGCCAGCAGCCCATCGACAGTCAACTATGGCTACACCTTC. It translates to CASSPSTVNYGYTF.

This clone was detected a few times. CDR3 residues: CASSYSGPSGGERQYF. The CDR3 coding sequence is TGTGCCAGCAGTTACTCGGGCCCGTCAGGTGGGGAGAGGCAGTACTTC. The chain is built from TRBV6-5 and TRBJ2-7; tentatively, D is TRBD2 (5 bases). The CDR3 is 16 amino acids. V gave up 0 bases and J gave up 9 bases, with 21 bases separating them. Per germline, CDR1 MNHEY and CDR2 SVGAGI.

The gene calls are TRBV5-5 and TRBJ2-7; D not resolved. Germline V gene sequence: CDR1 SGHKS, CDR2 YYEKEE (reference sequence). This CDR3 spans 13 amino acids. V was cut by 1 base and J by 1 base, with 6 bases left in between. This chain's CDR3 is CASSLSISYEQYF. CDR3 coding DNA: TGTGCCAGCAGCTTGAGCATTTCCTACGAGCAGTACTTC.

CDR3 sequence reads: CASSYATGVGEKLFF. Written as DNA, the CDR3 is TGTGCCAGCAGTTACGCGACAGGGGTTGGGGAAAAACTGTTTTTT. J is TRBJ1-4 and V is TRBV6-6, with TRBD1 matching over 8 bases. The CDR3 sequence is 15 residues long. Losses at the gene ends were 2 bases for V and 8 bases for J; bases not matched to a gene: 7. Germline values: CDR1 MNHNY, CDR2 SVGAGI (reference sequence).

The chain links TRBV29-1 to TRBJ1-1; D is ambiguous. With 4 bases removed from V and 5 bases from J, the gap between germline ends came to 14 bases. The CDR3 consists of 13 residues. In germline, CDR1 is SQVTM, CDR2 ANQGSEA. The CDR3 loop reads CSVGSKTGTEAFF. CDR3 bases: TGCAGCGTTGGGAGCAAAACGGGGACTGAAGCTTTCTTT.

This clone occurred once. This chain connects TRBV7-9 to TRBJ2-1; a weak D match, TRBD2 (6 bases). Trimming took 0 bases from V and 14 from J, leaving 29 bases between them. Germline CDR1 reads SEHNR; CDR2 reads FQNEAQ (reference sequence). This CDR3 region has 18 residues. The CDR3 DNA reads TGTGCCAGCAGCTTAGCGCTTACGGGTTTGGGCGGGGTCATGAGTAAGTTCTTC. As protein: CASSLALTGLGGVMSKFF.

The V and J genes are TRBV7-2 and TRBJ2-7; 8 positions match TRBD1. The junction had 13 bases not matched to a gene; V was cut back by 2 bases and J by 7 bases. In germline, CDR1 is SGHTA, CDR2 FQGNSA. The CDR3 length is 16 residues. CDR3 sequence reads: CASSLRVRGQGGEQYF. CDR3 DNA: TGTGCCAGCAGCTTAAGAGTCAGGGGGCAAGGTGGAGAGCAGTACTTC.

CDR3 in amino acids: CASSYGSGGYYEQYF. DNA of the CDR3: TGTGCCAGCAGTTACGGTAGCGGGGGGTACTACGAGCAGTACTTC. The chain is built from TRBV6-5 and TRBJ2-7, with TRBD2 matching over 10 bases. V lost 2 bases, J lost 3 bases, and 4 bases stayed unmatched. The germline gives CDR1 MNHEY, CDR2 SVGAGI. There are 15 residues in the CDR3.

Concerning this clone itself: Other DNA sequences within the sample encode an identical CDR3. This sequence joins TRBV9 and TRBJ2-7, with a possible D match to TRBD2 (6 bases). CDR3 length: 15 residues. Germline CDR1 SGDLS, CDR2 YYNGEE. Trimming stripped 0 bases from V and 0 bases from J, with 10 bases between. The CDR3 DNA is TGTGCCAGCAGCGTAGATGGAGGGAGCTCCTACGAGCAGTACTTC. Translating gives CASSVDGGSSYEQYF.

The chain has TRBV11-1 and TRBJ2-5; tentatively, D is TRBD2 (6 bases). CDR1 and CDR2 (germline): SGHAT, FQDESV (reference sequence). Trimming took 1 base from V and 1 from J, leaving 10 bases between them. The CDR3 is made up of 15 amino acids. The CDR3 loop reads CASSLGGLSQETQYF. CDR3 in DNA: TGTGCCAGCAGCTTAGGGGGACTGTCCCAAGAGACCCAGTACTTC.

This rearrangement joins TRBV7-6 to TRBJ1-1; no firm D call. The V end lost 6 bases, the J end lost 2 bases, and 10 bases lay between the germline ends. The length of the CDR3 is 13 residues. Germline lookup yields CDR1 SGHVS and CDR2 FNYEAQ. CDR3 residues: CASRAALNTEAFF. In DNA, the CDR3 is TGTGCCAGCAGGGCGGCTCTTAACACTGAAGCTTTCTTT.

This clone was recorded once. This rearrangement joins TRBV18 to TRBJ2-5; 9 bases match TRBD1. The DNA end favors TRBJ2-7, so the J call may be wrong. This CDR3 is built from 14 residues. Germline V gene data show CDR1 as KGHSH and CDR2 as LQKENI. CDR3 coding DNA: TGTGCCAGCTCGGCCCCGACAGGGGGGTACGAGCAGTACTTC. Protein sequence: CASSAPTGGYEQYF.

This chain connects TRBV7-9 to TRBJ2-5; a weak D match, TRBD2 (6 bases). Trimming took 5 bases from V and 5 from J, leaving 21 bases between them. Germline V gene data show CDR1 as SEHNR and CDR2 as FQNEAQ (reference sequence). The CDR3 contains 16 residues. The CDR3 nucleotides read TGTGCCAGCAGCCCTTCTGAGAGGGAGGCTCTGGAGACCCAGTACTTC. This sequence encodes CASSPSEREALETQYF.

The V and J genes are TRBV28 and TRBJ2-1; TRBD2 agrees at 10 bases. CDR1 and CDR2 from the germline V gene are MDHEN and SYDVKM. V shed 3 bases and J 3 bases; nucleotides not matched to a gene: 5. The CDR3 length is 16 residues. The CDR3 reads CASSLSGTSVYNEQFF. The CDR3 DNA reads TGTGCCAGCAGTTTGTCCGGGACTAGCGTCTACAATGAGCAGTTCTTC.

The chain joins TRBV7-3 to TRBJ2-3; TRBD2 matches 9 bases. Germline lookup yields CDR1 SGHTA and CDR2 FQGTGA. This CDR3 has 15 amino acids. The trim removed 4 bases at V and 4 bases at J, leaving 6 bases unmatched. The CDR3 DNA reads TGTGCCAGCAGCTCAATAGCGGGAGCCCCAGATACGCAGTATTTT. Translating it yields CASSSIAGAPDTQYF.

J is TRBJ2-3 and V is TRBV19; tentatively, D is TRBD1 (6 bases). CDR1 is LNHDA, CDR2 SQIVND, per germline (reference sequence). The CDR3 length is 16 residues. V was cut by 11 bases and J by 6 bases, with 27 bases left in between. The DNA for the CDR3 is TGTGCCGCCTCCCTAACTTGGACAGCCGCTTCGGATACGCAGTATTTT. Its translation is CAASLTWTAASDTQYF.

The chain is built from TRBV27 and TRBJ1-5; D unresolved. The CDR3 is made up of 15 amino acids. CDR1 is MNHEY and CDR2 is SMNVEV in the germline V gene (reference sequence). Trimming pared 1 base from V and 6 bases from J, leaving 13 bases between. This CDR3 reads CASSLFAGKGQPQHF. CDR3 DNA sequence: TGTGCCAGCAGTTTATTCGCGGGAAAGGGTCAGCCCCAGCATTTT.

The chain couples TRBV25-1 to TRBJ1-2; 7 nucleotides align to TRBD1. Trimming cost V 2 bases and J 7 bases; bases outside gene matches: 4. The CDR3 contains 13 residues. In germline, CDR1 is MGHDK, CDR2 SYGVNS. As DNA, the CDR3 is TGTGCCAGCAGTGAAGAGGGGGCAGGTGGCTACACCTTC. Its translation: CASSEEGAGGYTF.

The gene calls are TRBV27 and TRBJ1-5; no reliable D call. CDR3 length: 14 amino acids. Germline V lookup: CDR1 MNHEY, CDR2 SMNVEV (reference sequence). V was pared by 5 bases and J by 2 bases, with 10 bases between. CDR3 DNA sequence: TGTGCCAGCAGTACTAAAGGCGGCAATCAGCCCCAGCATTTT. It codes for CASSTKGGNQPQHF.

The chain carries TRBV25-1 and TRBJ2-7; 9 positions agree with TRBD2. The V segment lost 2 bases and the J segment 5 bases; nucleotides outside the gene matches: 7. This CDR3 has 15 amino acids. The germline CDR1 and CDR2 sequences are MGHDK and SYGVNS. CDR3 loop: CASSENLAGSDEQYF. CDR3 bases: TGTGCCAGCAGTGAAAACCTAGCGGGAAGCGACGAGCAGTACTTC.

This rearrangement joins TRBV30 to TRBJ1-3, with D possibly TRBD1 on 5 matching bases. The CDR3 spans 15 residues. The germline gives CDR1 GTSNPN, CDR2 SVGIG (reference sequence). The ends were cut back, 5 bases at V and 2 bases at J, with 16 bases in the middle. CDR3: CAWVFSGRTGNTIYF. In DNA form, the CDR3 reads TGTGCCTGGGTCTTCTCAGGGCGGACTGGAAACACCATATATTTT.

The rearrangement uses TRBV28 and TRBJ2-7; 7 bases match TRBD2. The junction had 8 bases not matched to a gene; V was cut back by 10 bases and J by 2 bases. Germline CDR1 reads MDHEN; CDR2 reads SYDVKM. The CDR3 contains 13 residues. In nucleotides, the CDR3 is TGTGCCACTGGGGGGGGAGGAGCCTACGAGCAGTACTTC. Amino acids: CATGGGGAYEQYF.

This chain connects TRBV7-9 to TRBJ1-1, with 8 bases fitting TRBD1. V trimming: 5 bases; J trimming: 2 bases; junction bases outside the gene matches: 10. CDR1 and CDR2 (germline): SEHNR, FQNEAQ (reference sequence). The CDR3 is 16 residues long. The CDR3: CASSPRLGQGNTEAFF. Written as DNA, the CDR3 is TGTGCCAGCAGCCCAAGGTTAGGACAGGGTAACACTGAAGCTTTCTTT.

The rearrangement links TRBV9 to TRBJ1-1, with a tentative D call TRBD1 (5 bases). Trimming cost V 2 bases and J 1 base, with 9 bases left between them. Germline values: CDR1 SGDLS, CDR2 YYNGEE. This CDR3 is built from 14 residues. CDR3 in DNA: TGTGCCAGCAGCGTCCGGGACTGGAACACTGAAGCTTTCTTT. It specifies CASSVRDWNTEAFF.

The sample holds one count of this clone. The sample contains more than one DNA sequence encoding this CDR3. V gene TRBV29-1 combines with J gene TRBJ2-4; perhaps TRBD1 as D (6 bases). The ends were cut back, 4 bases at V and 0 bases at J, with 7 bases in the middle. The CDR3 loop spans 13 amino acids. Germline-derived CDR1 and CDR2 are SQVTM and ANQGSEA. The CDR3 loop is CSVGTVAKNIQYF. The DNA for the CDR3 is TGCAGCGTTGGGACAGTAGCCAAAAACATTCAGTACTTC.

The chain is built from TRBV7-2 and TRBJ2-1, with 9 positions matching TRBD2. CDR3 length: 14 residues. V was pared by 2 bases and J by 13 bases, with 9 bases of the junction left unmatched. Germline values: CDR1 SGHTA, CDR2 FQGNSA. As DNA, the CDR3 is TGTGCCAGCAGCTTAAAGGTAGCGGGGGCCACTCAGTTCTTC. Protein product: CASSLKVAGATQFF. Combining the CDR3 with reference TRBV7-2 and TRBJ2-1 gives the whole variable domain GAGVSQSPSNKVTEKGKDVELRCDPISGHTALYWYRQSLGQGLEFLIYFQGNSAPDKSGLPSDRFSAERTGGSVSTLTIQRTQQEDSAVYLCASSLKVAGATQFFGPGTRLTVL.

The chain carries TRBV19 and TRBJ1-1; tentative D call: TRBD1 (5 bases). Germline V gene lookup returns CDR1 LNHDA and CDR2 SQIVND (reference sequence). Deletions cut 5 bases from V and 1 base from J, with 14 bases between. This CDR3 has 15 residues. DNA for the CDR3: TGTGCCAGTAGTGCCAGTGGAGGGGCGAACACTGAAGCTTTCTTT. Amino acids: CASSASGGANTEAFF.

In this sample, this clone turned up a few times. V gene TRBV19 combines with J gene TRBJ1-2, with TRBD1 matching over 9 bases. The CDR3 covers 14 residues. Germline-derived CDR1 and CDR2 are LNHDA and SQIVND (reference sequence). V was pared by 7 bases and J by 3 bases, with 6 bases of the junction left unmatched. The CDR3 DNA reads TGTGCCAGTACCCGACAGGGGGAGGACTATGGCTACACCTTC. Protein sequence: CASTRQGEDYGYTF.

This clone appeared a single time. The V gene is TRBV5-4, the J gene TRBJ1-4, with no clear D. This CDR3 has 14 residues. Germline V gene data show CDR1 as SGHNT and CDR2 as YYREEE (reference sequence). The V and J ends lost 3 bases and 6 bases respectively, with 12 bases between them. The chain's CDR3 is CASSSDRGDEKLFF. CDR3 nucleotides: TGTGCCAGCAGCTCAGACCGGGGAGATGAAAAACTGTTTTTT.

The rearrangement joins TRBV27 to TRBJ2-1; D possibly corresponds to TRBD2 (5 bases). Germline CDR1 MNHEY, CDR2 SMNVEV (reference sequence). The CDR3 has 12 residues. Trimming took off 3 bases at V and 10 bases at J, with 10 bases between the two ends. The CDR3, as DNA: TGTGCCAGCAGTTTTCCTCGCGGGGAGCAGTTCTTC. Translation gives CASSFPRGEQFF.